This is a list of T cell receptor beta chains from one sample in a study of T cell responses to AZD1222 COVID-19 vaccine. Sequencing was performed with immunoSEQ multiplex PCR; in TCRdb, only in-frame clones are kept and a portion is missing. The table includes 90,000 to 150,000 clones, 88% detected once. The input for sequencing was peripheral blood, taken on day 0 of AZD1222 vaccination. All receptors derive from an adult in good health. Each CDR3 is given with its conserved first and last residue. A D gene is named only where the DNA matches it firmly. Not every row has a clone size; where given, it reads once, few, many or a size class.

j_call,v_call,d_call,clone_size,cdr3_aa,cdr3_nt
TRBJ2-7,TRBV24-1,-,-,CATSGTTSEQYF,TGTGCCACCAGTGGGACTACCTCGGAGCAGTACTTC
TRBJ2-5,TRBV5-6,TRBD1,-,CASNEQGVGETQYF,TGTGCCAGCAACGAACAGGGGGTTGGGGAGACCCAGTACTTC
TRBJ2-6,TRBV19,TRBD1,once,CASSPDRFSSGANVLTF,TGTGCCAGTAGTCCGGACAGGTTCAGCTCTGGGGCCAACGTCCTGACTTTC
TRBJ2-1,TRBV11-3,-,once,CASSLSPGYNEQFF,TGTGCCAGCAGCCTCTCCCCGGGCTACAATGAGCAGTTCTTC
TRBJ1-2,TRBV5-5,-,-,CASRRWGSGYGYTF,TGTGCCAGCAGGCGGTGGGGGAGCGGCTATGGCTACACCTTC
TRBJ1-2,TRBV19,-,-,CASSIRGGYTF,TGTGCCAGTAGTATACGGGGAGGCTACACCTTC
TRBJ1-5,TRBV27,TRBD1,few,CASKQGGASVYQPQHF,TGTGCCAGTAAGCAAGGGGGCGCGTCCGTCTATCAGCCCCAGCATTTT
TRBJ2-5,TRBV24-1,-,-,CATSDPGKETQYF,TGTGCCACCAGTGATCCAGGGAAAGAGACCCAGTACTTC
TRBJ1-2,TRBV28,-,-,CASSLSVGAYGYTF,TGTGCCAGCAGTTTATCTGTGGGGGCCTATGGCTACACCTTC
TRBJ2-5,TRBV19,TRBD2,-,CASSLGTSGRIQETQYF,TGTGCCAGTAGTCTAGGGACTAGCGGGAGGATACAAGAGACCCAGTACTTC
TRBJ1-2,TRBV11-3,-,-,CASSFARGFYGYTF,TGTGCCAGCAGCTTTGCCAGGGGATTCTATGGCTACACCTTC
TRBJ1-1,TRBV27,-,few,CASKARFQLKSPEAFF,TGTGCCAGCAAAGCCAGGTTCCAATTGAAGAGCCCCGAAGCTTTCTTT
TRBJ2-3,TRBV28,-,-,CASSLYWDTQYF,TGTGCCAGCAGCCTCTATTGGGATACGCAGTATTTT
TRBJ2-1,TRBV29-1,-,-,CSVPQTDTRSYNEQFF,TGCAGCGTTCCCCAAACCGACACCCGCTCCTACAATGAGCAGTTCTTC
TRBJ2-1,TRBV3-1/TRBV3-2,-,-,CASSQVSGGRNEQFF,TGTGCCAGCAGCCAAGTTTCCGGGGGTCGAAATGAGCAGTTCTTC
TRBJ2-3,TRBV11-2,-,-,CASSFFRQDTQYF,TGTGCCAGCAGCTTCTTTAGACAAGATACGCAGTATTTT
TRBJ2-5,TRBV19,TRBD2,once,CASSTLAGLGETQYF,TGTGCCAGTAGTACCCTAGCGGGATTGGGGGAGACCCAGTACTTC
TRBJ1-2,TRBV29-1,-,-,CSVPFGNYGYTF,TGCAGCGTCCCCTTCGGGAACTATGGCTACACCTTC
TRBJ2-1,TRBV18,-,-,CASSPPSVYEQFF,TGTGCCAGCTCACCCCCTAGCGTTTATGAGCAGTTCTTC
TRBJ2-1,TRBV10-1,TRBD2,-,CASSESGGSGYNEQFF,TGCGCCAGCAGTGAGTCGGGCGGGAGCGGTTACAATGAGCAGTTCTTC
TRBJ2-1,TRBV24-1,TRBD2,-,CATSDPAGVSYNEQFF,TGTGCCACCAGTGACCCAGCGGGAGTCTCCTACAATGAGCAGTTCTTC
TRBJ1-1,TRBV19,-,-,CASIREGMNTEAFF,TGTGCCAGTATCCGGGAAGGCATGAACACTGAAGCTTTCTTT
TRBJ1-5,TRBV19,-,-,CASSNTGTPLNQPQHF,TGTGCCAGTAGCAATACGGGGACACCCCTCAATCAGCCCCAGCATTTT
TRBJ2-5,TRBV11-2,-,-,CASSFGGGAGETQYF,TGTGCCAGCAGCTTTGGCGGTGGGGCCGGGGAGACCCAGTACTTC
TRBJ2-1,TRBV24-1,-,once,CATSDFVGRQQFF,TGTGCCACCAGTGATTTCGTGGGTAGACAGCAGTTCTTC
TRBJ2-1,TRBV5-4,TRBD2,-,CASSLVASGYNEQFF,TGTGCCAGCAGCTTGGTGGCTAGCGGCTACAATGAGCAGTTCTTC
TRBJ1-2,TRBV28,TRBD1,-,CAYAQRPGQNYGYTF,TGTGCCTATGCCCAAAGACCGGGACAGAACTATGGCTACACCTTC
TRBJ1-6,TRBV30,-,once,CAWGGSSYNSPLHF,TGTGCCTGGGGGGGGAGCTCCTATAATTCACCCCTCCACTTT
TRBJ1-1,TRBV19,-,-,CASSAREGVTEAFF,TGTGCCAGTAGTGCCAGGGAGGGGGTAACTGAAGCTTTCTTT
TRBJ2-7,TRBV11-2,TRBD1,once,CASSSDRVHEQYF,TGTGCCAGCAGCTCGGACAGGGTCCACGAGCAGTACTTC
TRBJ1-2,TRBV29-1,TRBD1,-,CSVEAPGQVYGYTF,TGCAGCGTTGAAGCCCCTGGACAGGTCTATGGCTACACCTTC
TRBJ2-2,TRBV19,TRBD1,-,CASSSTGGFTGELFF,TGTGCCAGTAGTTCGACAGGGGGATTTACCGGGGAGCTGTTTTTT
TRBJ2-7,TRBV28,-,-,CASSLTGFSYEQYF,TGTGCCAGCAGTTTAACGGGTTTCTCCTACGAGCAGTACTTC
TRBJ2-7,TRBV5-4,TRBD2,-,CASSQRRTSGSYEQYF,TGTGCCAGCAGCCAGCGCCGGACTAGCGGGAGTTACGAGCAGTACTTC
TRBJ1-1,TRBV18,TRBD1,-,CASSAGQGANTEAFF,TGTGCCAGCTCAGCGGGACAGGGGGCGAACACTGAAGCTTTCTTT
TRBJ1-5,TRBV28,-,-,CASSLGPFSQHF,TGTGCCAGCAGTTTAGGGCCCTTCTCCCAGCATTTT
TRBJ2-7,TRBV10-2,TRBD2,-,CASSEVVPGLAEKQYF,TGCGCCAGCAGTGAGGTCGTACCGGGACTAGCGGAAAAGCAGTACTTC
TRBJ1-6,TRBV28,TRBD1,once,CASSTGVDSPLHF,TGTGCCAGCAGTACAGGGGTGGATTCACCCCTCCACTTT
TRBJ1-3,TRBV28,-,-,CASSTPRDKTGNTIYF,TGTGCCAGCAGTACGCCCCGGGACAAGACTGGAAACACCATATATTTT
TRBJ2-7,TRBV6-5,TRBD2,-,CASQRGTSYEQYF,TGTGCCAGTCAGCGGGGGACCTCCTACGAGCAGTACTTC
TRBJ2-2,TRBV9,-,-,CASSVAGHRNTGELFF,TGTGCCAGCAGCGTAGCAGGACACCGGAACACCGGGGAGCTGTTTTTT
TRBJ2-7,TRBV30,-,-,CAWSVNREYEQYF,TGTGCCTGGAGTGTAAATCGGGAGTACGAGCAGTACTTC
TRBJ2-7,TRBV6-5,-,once,CASSIDQKVYEQYF,TGTGCCAGCAGTATCGACCAAAAAGTATACGAGCAGTACTTC
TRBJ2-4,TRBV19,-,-,CASSPGGNIQYF,TGTGCCAGTAGCCCCGGGGGAAACATTCAGTACTTC
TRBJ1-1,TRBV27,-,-,CASRAGVLGGAFF,TGTGCCAGCAGGGCAGGGGTCTTGGGTGGAGCTTTCTTT
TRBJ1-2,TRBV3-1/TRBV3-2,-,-,CASSQDLGGGYTF,TGTGCCAGCAGCCAAGATTTGGGGGGCGGCTACACCTTC
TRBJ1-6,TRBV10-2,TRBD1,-,CASRDRDNSPLHF,TGCGCCAGCCGGGACAGGGATAATTCACCCCTCCACTTT
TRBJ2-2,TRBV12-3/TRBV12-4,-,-,CASRLRGELFF,TGTGCCAGCCGGCTGCGGGGGGAGCTGTTTTTT
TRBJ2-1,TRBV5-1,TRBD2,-,CASSYGTSGNSYNEQFF,TGCGCCAGCAGCTATGGGACTAGCGGGAACTCCTACAATGAGCAGTTCTTC
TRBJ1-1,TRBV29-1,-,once,CSVEEGTGRLMNTEAFF,TGCAGCGTTGAAGAAGGGACCGGCAGGCTCATGAACACTGAAGCTTTCTTT
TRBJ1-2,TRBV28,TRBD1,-,CASSSRTGLLVGYTF,TGTGCCAGCAGTTCACGGACAGGGCTACTCGTTGGCTACACCTTC
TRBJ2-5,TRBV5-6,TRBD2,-,CASSLRRSGGRETQYF,TGTGCCAGCAGCTTGCGTCGCTCGGGCGGGAGAGAGACCCAGTACTTC